This passage covers 11 T cell receptor beta chains from one sample sequenced in a study of blood T cells in healthy people across ages. Then a second PCR, running roughly 7 to 11 cycles, was carried out with a sample-barcoded 5' primer and a J-beta primer mix. TCRdb itself ran the 5' RACE reads through MiXCR, one entry per CDR3 protein. The sample has about 510,000 distinct CDR3 sequences; around a quarter are singletons. Separately, the same data were catalogued under a study of T cells of mothers and their children.

Sample: blood. The receptors were sampled from a boy aged 2-9 years in good health.

The chain carries TRBV7-9 and TRBJ1-2; 12 bases align to TRBD1. Trimming removed 7 bases from V and 4 bases from J; junction bases left unmatched: 7. Germline lookup yields CDR1 SEHNR and CDR2 FQNEAQ (reference sequence). The CDR3 has 15 residues. The CDR3 loop is CASTLRDRGPYGYTF. The CDR3 nucleotides are TGTGCCAGCACCCTGAGGGACAGGGGGCCCTATGGCTACACCTTC.

DNA of the CDR3: TGTGCCAGCAGCTTAGAGGTGGGGGGCGGCTACACCTTC. Amino acid sequence: CASSLEVGGGYTF. The V gene is TRBV7-9, the J gene TRBJ1-2; D possibly corresponds to TRBD1 (6 bases). CDR1 is SEHNR, CDR2 FQNEAQ, per germline (reference sequence). The V and J ends lost 1 base and 8 bases respectively, with 11 bases between them. The CDR3 totals 13 residues.

This chain connects TRBV7-9 to TRBJ1-2; D unresolved. The V gene's germline CDR1 is SEHNR and CDR2 FQNEAQ (reference sequence). The CDR3 is 13 residues long. The V and J ends lost 3 bases and 4 bases respectively, with 9 bases between them. The CDR3 coding sequence is TGTGCCAGCAGCTTTCCCGGGATCTATGGCTACACCTTC. Protein: CASSFPGIYGYTF. The whole variable domain, filled in from reference TRBV7-9 and TRBJ1-2, reads DTGVSQNPRHKITKRGQNVTFRCDPISEHNRLYWYRQTLGQGPEFLTYFQNEAQLEKSRLLSDRFSAERPKGSFSTLEIQRTEQGDSAMYLCASSFPGIYGYTFGSGTRLTVV.

V usage is TRBV5-6 and J usage is TRBJ2-5; 7 nucleotides line up with TRBD1. In germline, CDR1 is SGHDT, CDR2 YYEEEE. V was clipped by 4 bases and J by 4 bases; unmatched bases: 19. The CDR3 is 18 residues long. CDR3 nucleotide sequence: TGTGCCAGCAGCGGGTACGGCAGGGGGAATTTTCTGAGAGAGACCCAGTACTTC. Encoded protein: CASSGYGRGNFLRETQYF.

V usage is TRBV2 and J usage is TRBJ1-2; D is unclear. Looked up from germline, CDR1 is SNHLY and CDR2 is FYNNEI. The ends were cut back, 8 bases at V and 3 bases at J, with 4 bases in the middle. The CDR3 is made up of 10 amino acids. The CDR3 sequence is CASAYYGYTF. The CDR3 region has the DNA TGTGCCAGCGCCTACTATGGCTACACCTTC.

The rearrangement joins TRBV12-3 or TRBV12-4 to TRBJ2-5; 8 positions match TRBD1. The tail of the sequence fits TRBJ2-7 better, so the J call may be wrong. The CDR3 has 14 amino acids. The CDR3 reads CASSRQGSTYEQYF. DNA for the CDR3: TGTGCCAGCAGCCGACAGGGGTCGACCTACGAGCAGTACTTC.

This clonotype occurred a few times. The rearrangement joins TRBV11-2 to TRBJ2-7; D gene uncertain. The CDR3 loop spans 12 amino acids. From germline, CDR1 is SGHAT and CDR2 FQNNGV. The V end lost 8 bases, the J end lost 3 bases, and 11 bases lay between the germline ends. CDR3 DNA sequence: TGTGCCAGCGCTTCTAACAGCTACGAGCAGTACTTC. It codes for CASASNSYEQYF.

This clonotype has a handful of counts. V is TRBV15 and J is TRBJ2-3; 9 bases align to TRBD2. The CDR3 sequence is 15 residues long. CDR1 is LNHNV, CDR2 YYDKDF, per germline (reference sequence). Trimming at V came to 4 bases and at J to 4 bases, leaving 6 bases not matched to a gene. The CDR3 nucleotides read TGTGCCACCAGCAAGCGGGGGGCCGATCCAGATACGCAGTATTTT. Translation: CATSKRGADPDTQYF.

Of note for this clonotype: An end of the junction does not agree with germline; a read error may underlie this. The V and J genes are TRBV5-1 and TRBJ1-1; tentatively, D is TRBD1 (6 bases). Germline assignment: CDR1 SGHRS and CDR2 YFSETQ. The CDR3 spans 14 residues. The CDR3 sequence is CDSSVQGGNTEAFF. The CDR3 DNA sequence: TGCGACAGCAGTGTACAGGGCGGAAACACTGAAGCTTTCTTT. The variable domain in full, with the rest retrieved from reference TRBV5-1 and TRBJ1-1, is KAGVTQTPRYLIKTRGQQVTLSCSPISGHRSVSWYQQTPGQGLQFLFEYFSETQRNKGNFPGRFSGRQFSNSRSEMNVSTLELGDSALYLCDSSVQGGNTEAFFGQGTRLTVV.

This chain joins TRBV23-1 and TRBJ2-7; D is possibly TRBD2 (6 bases). TRBV23-1 is assigned to the ORF class and has an uncertain function. Between the trimmed V and J ends, which lost 4 bases and 6 bases, there was a span of 10 bases. The CDR3 spans 12 residues. The CDR3 bases are TGCGCCAGCAGTCTGGGGGACTGCGAGCAGTACTTC. The encoded protein is CASSLGDCEQYF.

This clonotype has more than one count but fewer than ten. The V call is TRBV5-5, the J call TRBJ1-6, with TRBD1 matching 10 bases. The CDR3 is made up of 18 amino acids. CDR1 and CDR2 (germline): SGHKS, YYEKEE (reference sequence). J lost 10 bases, V lost 4 bases, and 17 bases had no gene match. The CDR3 reads CASSPQGVGTGVGSPLHF. CDR3 nucleotides: TGTGCCAGCAGCCCCCAAGGCGTTGGGACAGGGGTTGGATCACCCCTCCACTTT.